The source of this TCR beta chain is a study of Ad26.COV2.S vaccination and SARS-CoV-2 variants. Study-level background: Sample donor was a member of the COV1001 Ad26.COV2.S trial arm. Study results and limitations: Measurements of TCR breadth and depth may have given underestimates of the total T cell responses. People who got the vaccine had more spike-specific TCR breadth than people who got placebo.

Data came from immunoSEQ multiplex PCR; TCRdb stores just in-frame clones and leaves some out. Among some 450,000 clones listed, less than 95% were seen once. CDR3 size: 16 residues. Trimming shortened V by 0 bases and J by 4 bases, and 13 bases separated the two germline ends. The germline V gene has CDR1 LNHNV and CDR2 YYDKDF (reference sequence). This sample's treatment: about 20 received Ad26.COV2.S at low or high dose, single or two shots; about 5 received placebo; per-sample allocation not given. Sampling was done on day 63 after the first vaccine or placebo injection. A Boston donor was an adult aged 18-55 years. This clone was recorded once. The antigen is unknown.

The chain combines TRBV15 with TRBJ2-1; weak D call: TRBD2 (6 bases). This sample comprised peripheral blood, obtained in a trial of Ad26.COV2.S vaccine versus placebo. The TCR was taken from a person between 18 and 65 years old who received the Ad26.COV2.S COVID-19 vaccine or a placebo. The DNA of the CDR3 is TGTGCCACCAGCAGAGATACGCTAGGGACTTACAATGAGCAGTTCTTC. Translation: CATSRDTLGTYNEQFF. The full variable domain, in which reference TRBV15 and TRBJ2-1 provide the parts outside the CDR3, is DAMVIQNPRYQVTQFGKPVTLSCSQTLNHNVMYWYQQKSSQAPKLLFHYYDKDFNNEADTPDNFQSRRPNTSFCFLDIRSPGLGDTAMYLCATSRDTLGTYNEQFFGPGTRLTVL.